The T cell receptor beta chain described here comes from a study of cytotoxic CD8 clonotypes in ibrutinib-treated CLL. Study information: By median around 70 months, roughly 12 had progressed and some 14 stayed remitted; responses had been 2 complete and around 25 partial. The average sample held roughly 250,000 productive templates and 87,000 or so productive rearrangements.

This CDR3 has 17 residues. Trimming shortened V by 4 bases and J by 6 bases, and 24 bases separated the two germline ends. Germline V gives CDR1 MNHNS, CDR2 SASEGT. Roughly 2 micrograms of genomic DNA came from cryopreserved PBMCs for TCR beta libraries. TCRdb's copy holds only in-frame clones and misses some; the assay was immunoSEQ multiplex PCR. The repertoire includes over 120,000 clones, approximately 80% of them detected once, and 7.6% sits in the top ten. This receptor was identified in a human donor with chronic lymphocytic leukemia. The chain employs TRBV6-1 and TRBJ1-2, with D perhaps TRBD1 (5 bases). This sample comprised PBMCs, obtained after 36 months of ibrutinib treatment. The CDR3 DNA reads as TGTGCCAGCAGTGTCATATCCCAGGGTTTTGCTAGGGATGGCTACACCTTC. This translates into CASSVISQGFARDGYTF.